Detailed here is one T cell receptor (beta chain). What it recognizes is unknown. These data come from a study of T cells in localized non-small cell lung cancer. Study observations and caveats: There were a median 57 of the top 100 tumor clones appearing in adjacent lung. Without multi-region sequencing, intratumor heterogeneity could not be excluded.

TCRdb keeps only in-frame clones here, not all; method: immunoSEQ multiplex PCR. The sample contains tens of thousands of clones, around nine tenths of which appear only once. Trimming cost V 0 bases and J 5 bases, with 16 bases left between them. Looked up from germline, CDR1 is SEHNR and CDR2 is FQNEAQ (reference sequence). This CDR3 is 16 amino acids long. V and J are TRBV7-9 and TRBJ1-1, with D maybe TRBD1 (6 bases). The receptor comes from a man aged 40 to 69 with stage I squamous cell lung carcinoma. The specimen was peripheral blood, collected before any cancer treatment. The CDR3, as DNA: TGTGCCAGCAGCTTAGCGGGCGGGGGCCTGGGGACTGAAGCTTTCTTT. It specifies CASSLAGGGLGTEAFF.